The 6 T cell receptor beta chains presented below share a single source sample, sequenced in a study of blood T cells in healthy people across ages. The use of a sample-barcoded 5' primer and a J-beta primer mix characterized a second PCR of about 6 to 11 cycles. In TCRdb, the 5' RACE reads were re-called with MiXCR into one record per CDR3 protein. The table shows 1.2 million to 1.5 million distinct CDR3 sequences, with roughly 40% occurring only once. Input material: blood. These TCRs come from a young woman in good health.

As DNA, the CDR3 is TGCGCCAGCAGTGAGTTGGGGACAGGAGACTACGAGCAGTACTTC. Its translation: CASSELGTGDYEQYF. The chain links TRBV10-2 to TRBJ2-7; TRBD1 agrees at 8 bases. J lost 3 bases, V lost 1 base, and 5 bases had no gene match. This CDR3 has 15 amino acids. CDR1 and CDR2 from the germline V gene are WSHSY and SAAADI.

The table lists this clonotype with a few counts. The chain couples TRBV2 to TRBJ2-1; no firm D call. Germline values: CDR1 SNHLY, CDR2 FYNNEI. CDR3 size: 15 residues. V was shortened by 7 bases and J by 5 bases, with 18 bases between the two germline ends. The CDR3 DNA reads TGTGCCAGCAATAAAGACGTTCTATCAAACAATGAGCAGTTCTTC. As protein: CASNKDVLSNNEQFF.

This chain links TRBV24-1 with TRBJ2-5; 12 bases map to TRBD2. Germline V lookup: CDR1 KGHDR, CDR2 SFDVKD. The CDR3 loop spans 16 amino acids. Losses at the gene ends were 4 bases for V and 7 bases for J; bases not matched to a gene: 9. CDR3 coding DNA: TGTGCCACCAGTGACTCTAGCGGGAGGGATGAGGGGACCCAGTACTTC. Its translation is CATSDSSGRDEGTQYF.

J is TRBJ2-7 and V is TRBV4-2; 9 bases match TRBD1. V lost 0 bases and J lost 6; bases outside the gene matches: 9. Germline values: CDR1 LGHNA, CDR2 YNFKEQ. The CDR3 runs 16 residues. The CDR3 region is CASSQDLTGGLTEQYF. CDR3 bases: TGTGCCAGCAGCCAAGATCTGACAGGGGGGCTTACCGAGCAGTACTTC.

This clonotype was detected a few times. This chain uses TRBV2 with TRBJ2-7; TRBD1 agrees at 7 bases. Trimming removed 9 bases from V and 1 base from J; junction bases left unmatched: 6. CDR3 length: 13 residues. Germline CDR1 is SNHLY and CDR2 is FYNNEI. CDR3 loop: CARSSRGSYEQYF. In DNA form, the CDR3 reads TGTGCCAGGTCAAGCAGGGGGTCCTACGAGCAGTACTTC.

The chain has TRBV12-5 and TRBJ2-1, with a weak D call TRBD1 (6 bases). Germline V CDR1 and CDR2: LGHNT, FRNRAP. V lost 2 bases, J lost 9 bases, and 8 bases lay in between. The CDR3 has 12 residues. Here the CDR3 reads CASGLLGGEQFF. CDR3 sequence (DNA): TGTGCTAGTGGTTTGCTAGGGGGTGAGCAGTTCTTC.